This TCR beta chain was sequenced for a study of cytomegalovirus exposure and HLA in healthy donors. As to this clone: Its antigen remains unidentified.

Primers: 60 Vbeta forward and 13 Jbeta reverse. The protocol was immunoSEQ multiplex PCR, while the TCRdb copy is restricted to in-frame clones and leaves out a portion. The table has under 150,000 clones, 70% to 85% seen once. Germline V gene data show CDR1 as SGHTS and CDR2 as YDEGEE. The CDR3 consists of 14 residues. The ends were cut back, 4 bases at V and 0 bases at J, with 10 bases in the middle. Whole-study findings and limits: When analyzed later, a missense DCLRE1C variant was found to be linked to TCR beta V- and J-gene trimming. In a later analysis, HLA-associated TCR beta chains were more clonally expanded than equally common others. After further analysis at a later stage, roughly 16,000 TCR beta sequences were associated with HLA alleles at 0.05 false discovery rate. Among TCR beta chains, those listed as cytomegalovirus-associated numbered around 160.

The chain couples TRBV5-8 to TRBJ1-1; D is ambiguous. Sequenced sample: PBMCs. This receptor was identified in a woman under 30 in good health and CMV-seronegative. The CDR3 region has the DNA TGTGCCAGCAGCCTGGATAGAATGAACACTGAAGCTTTCTTT. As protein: CASSLDRMNTEAFF.